The T cell receptor (beta chain) described here comes from a study of vaccination effects on CD4 cells after COVID-19. Study as a whole: Two-dose BNT162b2 or mRNA-1273 vaccination was given to participants. Vaccination followed sampling of two convalescent patients by 16 days and one week respectively.

This clone was counted once. Antigen specificity is unknown. Using immunoSEQ multiplex PCR, the repertoire was profiled, and TCRdb retains in-frame clones only, with some absent. The data hold 45,000 to 60,000 clones, with 76% observed a single time. Culturing for about ten days preceded CD4+ T cell isolation. The V and J ends lost 9 bases and 0 bases, in that order; junction bases with no gene match: 11. The CDR3 loop spans 15 amino acids. CDR1 is MRHNA and CDR2 is SNTAGT in the germline V gene. This clonotype was obtained from a human donor who had a prior SARS-CoV-2 infection. Sequencing was performed on CD4+ T cells from PBMCs cultured without peptide, taken before COVID-19 vaccination. This chain connects TRBV6-4 to TRBJ2-7; 7 bases fit TRBD1. The CDR3 DNA reads as TGTGCCAGGACATACCGGGACAGTAGCTCCTACGAGCAGTACTTC. Translation gives CARTYRDSSSYEQYF.